The subject of this entry is one T cell receptor (beta chain). Its antigen is undetermined. Primers: 60 Vbeta forward and 13 Jbeta reverse. Clones were sequenced by immunoSEQ multiplex PCR, and TCRdb holds only the in-frame ones, with some missing. This sample's clone table lists about 130,000 clones. These data come from a study of cytomegalovirus exposure and HLA in healthy donors. The CDR3 totals 15 residues. Germline trimming cut 10 bases from V and 4 bases from J; bases unmatched to any gene: 12. Per the germline V gene, CDR1 is WSHSY and CDR2 is SAAADI. Each donor was nominally healthy when sampled (though unrecorded immune exposures were likely). Whole-study results and caveats: Later on, an analysis tied 15,000 to 20,000 TCR beta sequences to HLA alleles at 0.05 false discovery rate. CMV antigen specificity was confirmed in vitro for a few CMV-associated chains. Associated with cytomegalovirus, according to the listing, were 150 to 200 TCR beta chains.

The chain carries TRBV10-2 and TRBJ2-3; 9 bases line up with TRBD2. The source of this sequence is a woman aged 40-49 years in good health and CMV-seronegative. Sequenced input: PBMCs. The CDR3 loop reads CAITLSGGFSDTQYF. The CDR3 nucleotides read TGCGCCATCACTTTGAGCGGGGGGTTTTCAGATACGCAGTATTTT.